This TCR beta chain was recovered during a study of cytomegalovirus exposure and HLA in healthy donors (dated by TCRdb to the late 2010s). Broadly, across the study: According to an earlier analysis of around 600 of the donors, roughly 180 million T cells yielded roughly 100 million unique TCR beta sequences and approximately 300 Gb of sequence data. An early release covering 550 to 650 HLA-typed donors comprised around 300 gigabases of sequencing data and around 80 million unique TCR sequences. Of the roughly 400 genotyped donors, approximately 82% fell in the genetic ancestry cluster associated with self-reported Caucasian donors. The study aimed to test whether cataloging public T cell receptors could reveal signatures of past pathogen exposure. The study profiled the T cell repertoires of under 700 subjects by immunosequencing and related them to cytomegalovirus serostatus. A separate validation cohort of some 130 different subjects was used in addition to the roughly 640-subject first cohort. To predict cytomegalovirus infection status, the study brought together high-throughput TCR immunosequencing, statistical association of individual TCRs with disease status, and machine learning. In a later analysis, previously published TCR beta repertoires from 600 to 850 donors were re-analyzed and high-resolution HLA genotyping was added so that TCR occurrence patterns could be studied. Rather than using new phenotypic data, the later analysis identified candidate immune exposures from TCR beta sequences and from how often those sequences occurred across donors. An earlier analysis of 587 of the donors applied high-throughput TCR beta sequencing to assess whether each TCR beta V gene segment acted as functional or pseudogenic. Alongside the repertoire data, information on donor age, sex, ethnicity and CMV serostatus was compiled. A later genetic analysis used genome-wide SNP genotypes for about three fifths of the 666 donors, treating that subset as a discovery cohort. Every discovery cohort repertoire had been produced on one sequencing platform. Class I and class II HLA loci were covered by the typing at four-digit resolution. The number of donors typed differed by locus, with roughly 620-640 for A, B, C, DRB1 and DQB1, around 560 for DQA1, 600 to 610 for DPA1, and around 460 for DPB1. Roughly 5 DR-DQ haplotypes were handled as single units for association and clustering because linkage in the cohort was strong. Among around 400 genotyped donors of the cohort, an average of approximately 220,000 unique TCR beta nucleotide sequences was sequenced per donor, of which about 19% were non-productive.

The cohort consisted of some 730 healthy bone marrow donors. All cohort members were sampled while nominally healthy, although unrecorded immune exposures were likely present. The donor was CMV seronegative and was included in the group of about 350 seronegative cohort members. A peripheral blood sample was provided by each donor, and peripheral blood mononuclear cells were used for TCR beta sequencing. The Qiagen DNeasy Blood Extraction Kit was used to extract genomic DNA from the blood cell samples. Concerning this clone: No antigen is known for it. No base quality values were provided; no much bigger clone lies one nucleotide off.

Beyond this particular receptor, the publication reports: According to the authors, the approach could potentially be generalized to other disease states and immunological phenotypes. In a later analysis, the rate of TCR association differed among HLA loci, with DRB1 alleles having the most associated TCRs and HLA-C alleles having the fewest. CMV serostatus was the only immune exposure information available for the cohort. Several of the top co-occurrence clusters appeared to be linked to parvovirus B19, influenza, CMV and Epstein-Barr virus, according to a later analysis. A few of the identified cytomegalovirus-associated TCR beta chains were confirmed in vitro to be specific for cytomegalovirus antigens. This cohort had only TCR beta chains sequenced, and the lack of alpha or paired-chain data limited which features could be detected. A cluster of highly shared sequence variants was judged likely to be a technical artifact of the sequencing pipeline. Specific HLA alleles were associated with 16,951 TCR beta sequences at a false discovery rate of 0.05 in a later analysis. While some public TCRs were present in many individuals, most TCR sequences turned up only very rarely across donors. A later analysis found that most CMV-associated TCR beta chains appeared HLA-restricted, with HLA associations seemingly driven largely by CMV exposure. An earlier analysis of approximately 590 of the donors showed that most TCR beta V segments appeared in productive rearrangements either about 87% or about 30% of the time, which broadly matched IMGT annotations. When HLA alleles, especially DR and DQ, strongly co-occurred, TCR associations were difficult to assign to individual alleles. A further reported finding was that TCR beta sequences accurately predicted the HLA-A and HLA-B alleles for most subjects in the first cohort. The classifier was reported to diagnose cytomegalovirus status with high specificity and sensitivity in both the original cohort and the validation cohort. Because counts were too low, seventeen rarely observed V segments, including chromosome 9 orphons, were excluded from the earlier analysis of around 640 of the donors. Correlated functional status among segregating V segments might reflect linkage disequilibrium, but an unknown experimental factor could not be ruled out. A total of 150 to 200 TCR beta chains were listed by the study as associated with cytomegalovirus. In a later genetic analysis, fewer N-insertions in productive TCRs were reported among donors in an Asian-associated ancestry cluster than the roughly 700-donor mean. HLA typing was unavailable for some donors at each locus, so association tests used only the typed subset. A later analysis found that HLA-associated TCR beta chains were more clonally expanded and had lower generation probabilities than equally common non-associated chains. Presence/absence analyses assumed roughly uniform sequencing depth across donors, an assumption that may not hold. Because the 87-base-pair reads could not distinguish some IMGT-functional V segments, including TRBV6-2 and TRBV6-3, those segments were excluded. A later genetic analysis associated a missense DCLRE1C variant with V-gene and J-gene trimming of TCR beta chains, and an independent cohort replicated the association.

From the cysteine through the phenylalanine, the CDR3 covers 15 amino acids. The entry retains the CDR3 DNA only, 45 bases that are in frame from base 1. Trimming at the junction amounts to 5 bases on V and 8 bases on J, and the germline ends lie 21 bases apart. Sequences SNHLY (CDR1) and FYNNEI (CDR2) are obtained from the germline V gene. Libraries were constructed by the immunoSEQ multiplex PCR assay. The multiplex PCR relied on a mix of 60 forward primers for TCR Vbeta segments and 13 reverse primers for TCR Jbeta segments. Amplification of the CDR3 region of rearranged TCR beta genes was performed with a multiplex PCR assay on genomic DNA. The Illumina HiSeq System was used to sequence the amplified TCR beta libraries as 87-base-pair reads. For the original study's pipeline: A later analysis counted around 72 million unique TCR beta chains across the 550 to 800 repertoires, and some 11 million of these chains were shared by at least two donors. A nearest-neighbor algorithm error-corrected the raw reads and collapsed the reads into unique sequences, merging closely related sequences to remove PCR and sequencing errors. CDR3 sequences were aligned to IMGT reference sequences to assign V, D and J gene segments. Each retained sequence needed at least a six-nucleotide match to both a V gene segment and a J gene segment. A rearrangement was called productive if the CDR3 had no stop codons and remained in frame with V and J, and every other rearrangement was called non-productive. CDR3 was defined by IMGT convention, running from the second conserved V-encoded cysteine to the conserved J-encoded phenylalanine. The earlier analysis of some 550 of the donors excluded any sequence lacking an unambiguous match to a single V gene segment. In an earlier analysis of 450 to 750 of the donors, a V segment was called functional when productive rearrangements were above 56.7%, and segregating when the standard deviation between donors exceeded 5%. A statistical classification framework was built for diagnosing cytomegalovirus status from the catalog of TCR beta chain sequences. In a later analysis, TCR nucleotide sequences were compared against IMGT/GENE-DB human TR gene sequences so that V and J genes could be assigned. Using the TCRdist pipeline, a later analysis assigned CDR3 sequences along with most-parsimonious VDJ recombination scenarios. In a later analysis, every TCR beta chain was defined by the combination of its CDR3 amino acid sequence and its V-gene family, and reads without a unique V-gene family were dropped. As a way to deal with suspected cross-contamination and a sequencing artifact, a later analysis dropped 500 to 700 nucleotide sequences that were highly shared and had low generation probability. In a later analysis, a clonal expansion index was calculated for each public chain from normalized within-repertoire ranks of inferred template counts. A later analysis computed generation probabilities with a VDJ recombination model fitted to out-of-frame rearrangements, and checked the results against IGoR. A later analysis scored TCR-TCR, TCR-HLA and TCR-CMV co-occurrence with hypergeometric tests, applying a repertoire-size bias correction to TCR pairs. A later analysis estimated false discovery rates by permuting HLA or CMV assignments 20 times. In a later analysis, co-occurring TCRs were grouped with DBSCAN, and TCRdist sequence similarity was added when clustering was performed within HLA-allele-positive subsets. For co-occurrence clustering, repertoires with fewer than 30,000 or more than 120,000 public chains were excluded, along with a handful of repertoires with anomalous nucleotide sharing. In its TCRdb copy, this immuneACCESS table keeps in-frame sequences only and misses some clones. Where compared with another copy, unresolved V genes explain less than half of these, and the others have no known cause. V, J and clone size were drawn from that table, and D and trimming were deduced from the DNA. The sample profile shows about 130,000 clones; over 60% of them were found once. The ten largest clones capture less than 2% of the sample.

This TCR came from a man aged 45-65 years in good health and CMV-seronegative. The rearranged segments are TRBV2 and TRBJ1-2; a weak D assignment points to TRBD1 (6 bases agree). Specimen: PBMCs. The nucleotide sequence is given as TGTGCCAGCAGTCTATCGACAGGCAGCTCGGAAGGCTACACCTTC. Its amino acids are CASSLSTGSSEGYTF.